The 30 T cell receptor beta chains below come from one sample, sequenced in a study of Ad26.COV2.S vaccination and SARS-CoV-2 variants. Here immunoSEQ multiplex PCR was the method, and the copy in TCRdb shows in-frame clones only, minus some. Counted here are some 190,000 clones, around 85% occurring once; the ten biggest clones make up 5% to 6.5%. This specimen consisted of peripheral blood, obtained after recovery from COVID-19. The receptors were gathered from a human donor who had recovered from COVID-19.

The chain recombines TRBV5-4 with TRBJ2-7; D assignment may be TRBD1 or TRBD2 (6 bases each). Germline-derived CDR1 and CDR2 are SGHNT and YYREEE (reference sequence). CDR3 length: 14 residues. V lost 0 bases and J lost 7, with 14 bases in between. CDR3 DNA sequence: TGTGCCAGCAGCTTGGTTGGGGGGCTAAGGGAGCAGTACTTC. Protein: CASSLVGGLREQYF.

The chain combines TRBV11-2 with TRBJ1-2, with D possibly TRBD1 on 6 matching bases. Germline lookup yields CDR1 SGHAT and CDR2 FQNNGV. V dropped 5 bases and J dropped 4 bases, with 26 bases sitting between them. There are 18 residues in the CDR3. For the CDR3, the DNA is TGTGCCAGCAGCCAGGGATGGGGGTTACAGGGTCCAGGCTATGGCTACACCTTC. Amino acids: CASSQGWGLQGPGYGYTF.

The V gene is TRBV19, the J gene TRBJ2-6; the match to TRBD1 covers 11 bases. Germline-derived CDR1 and CDR2 are LNHDA and SQIVND (reference sequence). The CDR3 covers 19 residues. Trimming took 6 bases from V and 2 from J; bases not matched to a gene: 12. CDR3 nucleotide sequence: TGTGCCAGTAGCGAGATTCGGACAGGGGGCGCACCTGGGGCCAACGTCCTGACTTTC. Encoded protein: CASSEIRTGGAPGANVLTF.

The chain couples TRBV4-1 to TRBJ1-2, with D possibly being TRBD1 (6 bases). V gave up 3 bases and J gave up 0 bases, with 11 bases separating them. CDR1 and CDR2 (germline): MGHRA, YSYEKL. This CDR3 has 15 residues. In nucleotides, the CDR3 is TGCGCCAGCAGCCACCAGACAGGACCTAACTATGGCTACACCTTC. Translation gives CASSHQTGPNYGYTF.

This chain connects TRBV14 to TRBJ2-1, with TRBD2 identical over 8 bases. The germline V gene encodes CDR1 SGHDN and CDR2 FVKESK. This CDR3 is built from 13 residues. J gave up 9 bases and V 1 base, and 2 bases lay outside the gene matches. The DNA of the CDR3 is TGTGCCAGCAGCCAAGCGGGAGGGGCTGAGCAGTTCTTC. Translating it yields CASSQAGGAEQFF. Drawing the rest from reference TRBV14 and TRBJ2-1, the complete variable domain is EAGVTQFPSHSVIEKGQTVTLRCDPISGHDNLYWYRRVMGKEIKFLLHFVKESKQDESGMPNNRFLAERTGGTYSTLKVQPAELEDSGVYFCASSQAGGAEQFFGPGTRLTVL.

This clone has only a few counts. V and J are TRBV6-6 and TRBJ1-2, with D hard to call. CDR1 is MNHNY and CDR2 is SVGAGI in the germline V gene (reference sequence). The CDR3 has 15 residues. Trimming pared 2 bases from V and 2 bases from J, leaving 12 bases between. The CDR3 here is CASSYSFYPNYGYTF. The CDR3 nucleotides are TGTGCCAGCAGTTACAGTTTCTACCCAAACTATGGCTACACCTTC.

The chain links TRBV2 to TRBJ2-3; no firm D call. This CDR3 region has 14 residues. The V end lost 4 bases, the J end lost 2 bases, and 10 bases lay between the germline ends. The germline V gene encodes CDR1 SNHLY and CDR2 FYNNEI. The CDR3 here is CASSAPRITDTQYF. DNA of the CDR3: TGTGCCAGCAGTGCACCCAGAATCACAGATACGCAGTATTTT.

This clone appeared a single time. The V call is TRBV2, the J call TRBJ2-1; D possibly corresponds to TRBD1 (5 bases). V was clipped by 7 bases and J by 2 bases, with 15 bases between them. Germline CDR1 reads SNHLY; CDR2 reads FYNNEI. There are 15 residues in the CDR3. Written as DNA, the CDR3 is TGTGCCAGCACCACGGAAGTGGGGCCCTACAATGAGCAGTTCTTC. Translating it yields CASTTEVGPYNEQFF.

The rearrangement joins TRBV10-3 to TRBJ2-1; no clear D. CDR3 length: 12 residues. The V gene's germline CDR1 is ENHRY and CDR2 SYGVKD. For the CDR3, the DNA is TGTGCGATCCGCTCGGTGGGCAATGAGCAGTTCTTC. Amino acid sequence: CAIRSVGNEQFF.

The chain joins TRBV6-5 to TRBJ2-2; 8 bases map to TRBD1. Germline values: CDR1 MNHEY, CDR2 SVGAGI. This CDR3 comprises 14 residues. J lost 4 bases, V lost 8 bases, and 6 bases had no gene match. The CDR3 region has the DNA TGTGCCAGCGCTCCAGGGGGCGGCACCGGGGAGCTGTTTTTT. It translates to CASAPGGGTGELFF.

The chain combines TRBV23-1 with TRBJ2-5; D uncertain. TRBV23-1 is an ORF; its function is uncertain. V was clipped by 0 bases and J by 0 bases, with 8 bases between them. The CDR3 runs 15 residues. The CDR3 sequence is CASSQSKRYQETQYF. Here the CDR3 DNA reads TGCGCCAGCAGTCAATCGAAAAGGTACCAAGAGACCCAGTACTTC.

This clone has a single count. This rearrangement joins TRBV9 to TRBJ2-1; D may be TRBD1 or TRBD2 (5 bases each). Germline V gene lookup returns CDR1 SGDLS and CDR2 YYNGEE. The CDR3 length is 15 residues. Trimming pared 4 bases from V and 6 bases from J, leaving 17 bases between. CDR3: CASSPPGPRVNEQFF. The CDR3 DNA reads TGTGCCAGCAGCCCCCCGGGACCCCGAGTCAATGAGCAGTTCTTC.

The V call is TRBV19, the J call TRBJ1-1; TRBD1 is a possible D gene (5 bases). Trimming removed 7 bases at V and 4 bases at J, with 16 bases between. The CDR3 covers 14 residues. Germline V lookup: CDR1 LNHDA, CDR2 SQIVND (reference sequence). CDR3 bases: TGTGCCAGTACCGCATCTCGGGGGGGCACTGAAGCTTTCTTT. Protein sequence: CASTASRGGTEAFF.

This chain joins TRBV27 and TRBJ2-1; 8 nucleotides align to TRBD2. Per germline, CDR1 MNHEY and CDR2 SMNVEV (reference sequence). V lost 6 bases, J lost 2 bases, and 3 bases stayed unmatched. This CDR3 has 14 residues. CDR3 loop: CASSPGGAYNEQFF. Here the CDR3 DNA reads TGTGCCAGCAGCCCGGGGGGGGCCTACAATGAGCAGTTCTTC.

J is TRBJ2-7 and V is TRBV6-5, with a possible D match to TRBD2 (5 bases). This CDR3 has 14 amino acids. CDR1 and CDR2 (germline): MNHEY, SVGAGI. V was clipped by 6 bases and J by 3 bases, with 15 bases between them. CDR3 bases: TGTGCCAGCAGGAGTCGGGATTCCTTCTACGAGCAGTACTTC. Encoded protein: CASRSRDSFYEQYF.

V is TRBV6-5 and J is TRBJ1-2; no reliable D call. This CDR3 contains 14 residues. The V gene lost 2 bases and the J gene lost 6 bases, with 13 bases spanning the gap. CDR1 and CDR2 from the germline V gene are MNHEY and SVGAGI. CDR3 in DNA: TGTGCCAGCAGTTACGCGGGATCAGTAGATGGCTACACCTTC. It is translated as CASSYAGSVDGYTF.

The chain carries TRBV12-5 and TRBJ2-1; 8 nucleotides align to TRBD2. The CDR3 runs to 17 residues. The V segment lost 0 bases and the J segment 3 bases; nucleotides outside the gene matches: 7. Germline V gene data show CDR1 as LGHNT and CDR2 as FRNRAP. The CDR3 region is CASGLVRGSGNYNEQFF. The CDR3 nucleotides are TGTGCTAGTGGTTTGGTACGAGGTAGCGGGAACTACAATGAGCAGTTCTTC.

The gene calls are TRBV9 and TRBJ1-5, with D possibly being TRBD1 (5 bases). The germline V gene has CDR1 SGDLS and CDR2 YYNGEE. With 0 bases removed from V and 5 bases from J, the gap between germline ends came to 9 bases. This CDR3 has 14 amino acids. CDR3 in amino acids: CASSVEGRDQPQHF. For the CDR3, the DNA is TGTGCCAGCAGCGTAGAAGGCAGGGATCAGCCCCAGCATTTT. Supplemented by reference TRBV9 and TRBJ1-5, the full variable domain reads DSGVTQTPKHLITATGQRVTLRCSPRSGDLSVYWYQQSLDQGLQFLIQYYNGEERAKGNILERFSAQQFPDLHSELNLSSLELGDSALYFCASSVEGRDQPQHFGDGTRLSIL.

This chain links TRBV6-5 with TRBJ2-7, with TRBD2 matching over 7 bases. Per germline, CDR1 MNHEY and CDR2 SVGAGI. The CDR3 has 13 amino acids. After removal of 7 bases from V and 0 bases from J, the junction contained 3 bases not matched to a gene. The CDR3 protein is CASTSGLSYEQYF. CDR3 DNA sequence: TGTGCCAGCACTAGCGGACTCTCCTACGAGCAGTACTTC.

The chain couples TRBV5-1 to TRBJ1-2; TRBD1 aligns across 8 bases. The ends lost 5 bases at V and 2 bases at J; junction bases unmatched: 8. Germline loops: CDR1 SGHRS, CDR2 YFSETQ. The CDR3 spans 15 residues. CDR3 sequence: CASSLGQGANYGYTF. As DNA, the CDR3 is TGCGCCAGCAGTTTAGGACAGGGCGCAAACTATGGCTACACCTTC.

V is TRBV5-1 and J is TRBJ2-7; 14 nucleotides match TRBD2. V shed 4 bases and J 0 bases; nucleotides not matched to a gene: 6. This CDR3 region has 17 residues. CDR1 and CDR2 (germline): SGHRS, YFSETQ. CDR3: CASSPRTSGGISYEQYF. CDR3 nucleotide sequence: TGCGCCAGCAGCCCCCGGACTAGCGGGGGGATCTCCTACGAGCAGTACTTC.

This chain joins TRBV27 and TRBJ1-2; D unclear. V was pared by 6 bases and J by 4 bases, with 21 bases between. CDR1 is MNHEY, CDR2 SMNVEV, per germline (reference sequence). The CDR3 has 16 amino acids. The CDR3 region is CASSPSEGPVGYGYTF. The CDR3 DNA sequence: TGTGCCAGCAGCCCATCGGAGGGCCCGGTTGGCTATGGCTACACCTTC.

This clone showed up just a few times. This chain links TRBV7-9 with TRBJ1-3; the D is unclear. Germline V gene lookup returns CDR1 SEHNR and CDR2 FQNEAQ (reference sequence). V shed 5 bases and J shed 0 bases, with 8 bases lying between them. The CDR3 has 14 amino acids. The CDR3 here is CASSPRVSGNTIYF. The CDR3 nucleotides are TGTGCCAGCAGCCCAAGGGTCTCTGGAAACACCATATATTTT.

This clone has a single count. The CDR3 reads CAWRWEEVTEAFF. The CDR3 bases are TGTGCCTGGAGATGGGAGGAGGTCACTGAAGCTTTCTTT. The chain combines TRBV30 with TRBJ1-1; D call uncertain. Between the trimmed V and J ends, which lost 3 bases and 4 bases, there was a span of 12 bases. CDR3 length equals 13 residues. Germline CDR1 is GTSNPN and CDR2 is SVGIG (reference sequence). Full variable domain (remainder filled in from reference TRBV30 and TRBJ1-1): SQTIHQWPATLVQPVGSPLSLECTVEGTSNPNLYWYRQAAGRGLQLLFYSVGIGQISSEVPQNLSASRPQDRQFILSSKKLLLSDSGFYLCAWRWEEVTEAFFGQGTRLTVV.

The V gene is TRBV9, the J gene TRBJ1-2; 9 bases are shared with TRBD1. Looked up from germline, CDR1 is SGDLS and CDR2 is YYNGEE. The CDR3 has 14 residues. V trimming: 5 bases; J trimming: 0 bases; junction bases outside the gene matches: 2. CDR3 region: CASSGTGTNYGYTF. CDR3 DNA: TGTGCCAGCAGTGGGACAGGGACTAACTATGGCTACACCTTC.

As for this clone: The junction shows a germline mismatch at one end, possibly a read error. The CDR3 DNA is TGCGCCAGCAGTTTGGCTGGGGCCGAGTACGAGCAGTACTTC. Residues: CASSLAGAEYEQYF. The chain recombines TRBV5-1 with TRBJ2-7; D possibly corresponds to TRBD1 (5 bases). The CDR3 has 14 amino acids. Germline V gives CDR1 SGHRS, CDR2 YFSETQ.

The chain uses TRBV30 and TRBJ1-6; D perhaps matches TRBD1 (6 bases). CDR3 size: 15 residues. Germline assignment: CDR1 GTSNPN and CDR2 SVGIG (reference sequence). Trimming left V 3 bases short and J 6 bases short, with 15 bases between. The CDR3 nucleotides are TGTGCCTGGAGAGTTACAGGGCTGAGTAATTCACCCCTCCACTTT. It is translated as CAWRVTGLSNSPLHF. The full variable domain, completed using reference TRBV30 and TRBJ1-6, is SQTIHQWPATLVQPVGSPLSLECTVEGTSNPNLYWYRQAAGRGLQLLFYSVGIGQISSEVPQNLSASRPQDRQFILSSKKLLLSDSGFYLCAWRVTGLSNSPLHFGNGTRLTVT.

The V gene is TRBV5-6, the J gene TRBJ2-3; D is unresolved. The CDR3 covers 11 residues. V was clipped by 1 base and J by 6 bases, with 3 bases between them. Germline CDR1 reads SGHDT; CDR2 reads YYEEEE. The CDR3 reads CASSLRDTQYF. CDR3 nucleotides: TGTGCCAGCAGCTTGCGGGATACGCAGTATTTT.

This chain uses TRBV4-1 with TRBJ2-2; the match to TRBD1 covers 12 bases. V lost 4 bases and J lost 5; bases outside the gene matches: 11. This CDR3 is built from 18 residues. Per germline, CDR1 MGHRA and CDR2 YSYEKL. CDR3: CASSPGTGGARWTGELFF. The CDR3 DNA follows: TGCGCCAGCAGCCCCGGGACAGGGGGCGCAAGGTGGACCGGGGAGCTGTTTTTT.

The V call is TRBV5-1, the J call TRBJ1-1, with 7 bases fitting TRBD1. Looked up from germline, CDR1 is SGHRS and CDR2 is YFSETQ. The CDR3 has 15 residues. Germline trimming cut 2 bases from V and 3 bases from J; bases unmatched to any gene: 7. CDR3 protein: CASSFRQGGDTEAFF. CDR3 in DNA: TGCGCCAGCAGCTTCCGACAGGGAGGGGACACTGAAGCTTTCTTT. The full variable domain, in which reference TRBV5-1 and TRBJ1-1 provide the parts outside the CDR3, is KAGVTQTPRYLIKTRGQQVTLSCSPISGHRSVSWYQQTPGQGLQFLFEYFSETQRNKGNFPGRFSGRQFSNSRSEMNVSTLELGDSALYLCASSFRQGGDTEAFFGQGTRLTVV.